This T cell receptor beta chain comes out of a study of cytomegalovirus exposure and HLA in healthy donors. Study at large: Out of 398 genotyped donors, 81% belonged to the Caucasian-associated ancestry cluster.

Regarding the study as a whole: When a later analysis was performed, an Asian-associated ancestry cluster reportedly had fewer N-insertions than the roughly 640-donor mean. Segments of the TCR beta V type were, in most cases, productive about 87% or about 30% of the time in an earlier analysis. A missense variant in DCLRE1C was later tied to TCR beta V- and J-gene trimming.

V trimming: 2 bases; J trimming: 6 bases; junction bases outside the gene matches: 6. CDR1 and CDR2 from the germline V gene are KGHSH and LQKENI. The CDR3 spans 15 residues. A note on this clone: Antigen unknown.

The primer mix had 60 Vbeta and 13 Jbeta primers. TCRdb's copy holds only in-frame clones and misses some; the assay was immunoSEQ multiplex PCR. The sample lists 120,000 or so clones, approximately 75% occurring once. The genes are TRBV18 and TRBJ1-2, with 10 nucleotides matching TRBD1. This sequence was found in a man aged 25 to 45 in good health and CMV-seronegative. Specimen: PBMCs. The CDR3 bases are TGTGCCAGCTCACCATCTCCGGGACAGGGGAATGGCTACACCTTC. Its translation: CASSPSPGQGNGYTF.